This T cell receptor beta chain was profiled in a study of shared clonotypes between healthy human individuals. Whole-study results and caveats: As a rule, naive subsets had a larger estimated richness than memory subsets.

TCRdb's copy holds only in-frame clones and misses some; the assay was immunoSEQ multiplex PCR. The sample includes more than 200,000 clones, 65% to 70% seen only once; the top ten take 8.5% to 14%. The donors, all of them Caucasian adults, lived in Nashville, Tennessee. Investigators divided CD4+ cells into CD45RA+ naive and CD45RA-negative memory subsets. Concerning this clone itself: Its antigen remains unknown.

Germline CDR1 and CDR2: SGHRS and YFSETQ. The CDR3 length is 14 residues. V was clipped by 0 bases and J by 3 bases, with 10 bases between them. The TCR sequence derives from a man younger than 40 in good health. The sequenced sample was memory CD4+ T cells sorted from blood. Indicated subset: CD45RA-negative fraction. The chain carries TRBV5-1 and TRBJ2-7, with a weak D call TRBD2 (6 bases). CDR3 nucleotide sequence: TGCGCCAGCAGCTTGGACGGGAGAGGCTACGAGCAGTACTTC. Encoded protein: CASSLDGRGYEQYF.